Listed here is a single T cell receptor (beta chain). The antigen is unknown. Germline-derived CDR1 and CDR2 are SEHNR and FQNEAQ (reference sequence). J gave up 6 bases and V 5 bases, and 15 bases lay outside the gene matches. The CDR3 contains 16 residues. The data were taken from a study of blood T cells in healthy people across ages. Broader study findings: Higher naive T cell percentage went strongly together with higher TCR beta diversity.

For the second PCR, which ran for about 6 to 12 cycles, a sample-barcoded 5' primer and a J-beta primer mix were used. Using its own MiXCR run on the 5' RACE reads, TCRdb lists one record per CDR3 protein. This repertoire shows more than 750,000 distinct CDR3 sequences, roughly 28% found once; its top ten account for 10% to 13%. The same sample was also used in a study of T cells of mothers and their children.

Sample: blood. The TCR was taken from a woman between 40 and 50 years old in good health. The chain has TRBV7-9 and TRBJ1-2, with TRBD1 matching over 7 bases. CDR3 loop: CASSNPGTVIGDGYTF. CDR3 nucleotide sequence: TGTGCCAGCAGCAACCCTGGGACAGTCATAGGAGATGGCTACACCTTC. Complete variable domain (other parts from reference TRBV7-9 and TRBJ1-2): DTGVSQNPRHKITKRGQNVTFRCDPISEHNRLYWYRQTLGQGPEFLTYFQNEAQLEKSRLLSDRFSAERPKGSFSTLEIQRTEQGDSAMYLCASSNPGTVIGDGYTFGSGTRLTVV.